Listed below are T cell receptor beta chains from one sample, sequenced in a study of CD8 T cells in Susac syndrome. MiXCR, run by TCRdb on the immunoSEQ multiplex PCR reads, gives a single entry per CDR3 protein. The data show approximately 180,000 distinct CDR3 sequences, approximately 93% seen once. The sequencing sample was made of CD4+ T cells from PBMCs. The receptor set was obtained from a human donor with multiple sclerosis. Each CDR3 is given with its conserved first and last residue. D genes are given only for firm matches. Clone size is given for some rows only: seen once, a few or many times, or a class if the clone is expanded.

v_gene	abundance	d_gene	j_gene	CDR3nt	CDR3aa
TRBV28	NA	NA	TRBJ2-7	TGTGCCAGCAGTCCGTTAGGGGCGAGGGGCGAGCAGTACTTC	CASSPLGARGEQYF
TRBV28	NA	NA	TRBJ2-7	TGTGCCAGCAGTTTATGGGGGACGGTCGAGCAGTACTTC	CASSLWGTVEQYF
TRBV9	NA	NA	TRBJ2-5	TGTGCCAGCAGCGTGGGCCCGACTAACCACGAGACCCAGTACTTC	CASSVGPTNHETQYF
TRBV7-9	NA	NA	TRBJ2-7	TGTGCCAGCAGCTTAGGGATCGACGGTCTGAGCTCCTACGAGCAGTACTTC	CASSLGIDGLSSYEQYF
TRBV19	NA	NA	TRBJ2-1	TGTGCCAGTAGTATAGCCCCGGACCAAGCTGGCAATGAGCAGTTCTTC	CASSIAPDQAGNEQFF
TRBV3-1	NA	TRBD1	TRBJ1-1	TGTGCCAGCGGACAGGGGGACACTGAAGCTTTCTTT	CASGQGDTEAFF
TRBV28	NA	TRBD2	TRBJ2-3	TGTGCCAGCAGCCCAGCCTCTAGCGGGAGCACAGATACGCAGTATTTT	CASSPASSGSTDTQYF
TRBV15	NA	NA	TRBJ1-2	TGTGCCACCAGCCCCGAATATGGTATGGGGGACTATGGCTACACCTTC	CATSPEYGMGDYGYTF
TRBV14	few	NA	TRBJ1-1	TGTGCCAGCAGCCAAGTGGCAGGCGCGGGCACTGAAGCTTTCTTT	CASSQVAGAGTEAFF
TRBV30	once	NA	TRBJ1-3	TGTGCCTGGAGTTTTCGGGACTTCGACACCATATATTTT	CAWSFRDFDTIYF
TRBV7-9	once	TRBD1	TRBJ1-6	TGTGCCAGCAGCCCTGGTGGGACAGACAATTCACCCCTCCACTTT	CASSPGGTDNSPLHF
TRBV10-3	NA	NA	TRBJ1-5	TGTGCCATCAGTGAGTCACAGGTCAGGCAGCCCCAGCATTTT	CAISESQVRQPQHF
TRBV5-1	few	TRBD1	TRBJ1-1	TGCGCCAGCAGCTCGGACAGGGGGCGAACTGAAGCTTTCTTT	CASSSDRGRTEAFF
TRBV5-4	once	NA	TRBJ1-2	TGTGCCAGCAGCTTGGGTAACCAACAATCAGCTAACTATGGCTACACCTTC	CASSLGNQQSANYGYTF
TRBV14	NA	NA	TRBJ1-2	TGTGCCAGCAGCCCCCTAGGCAGTAACTATGGCTACACCTTC	CASSPLGSNYGYTF
TRBV4-1	NA	NA	TRBJ1-2	TGCGCCAGCACCACGGGTGGCGGCAGAGCAGGTGGATACACCTTC	CASTTGGGRAGGYTF
TRBV28	NA	TRBD2	TRBJ2-7	TGTGCCAGCACCTACCCTAGCGGGAGGGCCTACGAGCAGTACTTC	CASTYPSGRAYEQYF
TRBV10-2	NA	TRBD1	TRBJ2-7	TGCGCCAGCAGCAGACAGGGGGGTAGCTCCTACGAGCAGTACTTC	CASSRQGGSSYEQYF
TRBV6-5	NA	TRBD1	TRBJ1-2	TGTGCCAGCACCAGGGGGACCTTCTATGGCTACACCTTC	CASTRGTFYGYTF
TRBV11-2	NA	TRBD2	TRBJ2-3	TGTGCCAGCAGCCCTCGGGGCAAACTAGCGGGAGCCTTGGATACGCAGTATTTT	CASSPRGKLAGALDTQYF
TRBV10-3	NA	NA	TRBJ2-1	TGTGCCATCAGTCCCCCGGGCGGCAATGAGCAGTTCTTC	CAISPPGGNEQFF
TRBV20-1	NA	TRBD1	TRBJ1-5	TGCAGTGCTCGGACAGGGAGTAATCAGCCCCAGCATTTT	CSARTGSNQPQHF
TRBV20-1	NA	NA	TRBJ2-4	TGCAGTGCCCAGCAGCGGCCAAGATTAGCCAAAAACATTCAGTACTTC	CSAQQRPRLAKNIQYF
TRBV30	NA	NA	TRBJ1-6	TGTGCCTGGGCCTTACGTAATTCACCCCTCCACTTT	CAWALRNSPLHF
TRBV10-3	NA	NA	TRBJ2-7	TGTGCCATCAAAGGCAGGGAGGCCTACGAGCAGTACTTC	CAIKGREAYEQYF
TRBV19	once	NA	TRBJ1-5	TGTGCCAGTGCGGAGGGGGTAGGGCCTAATCAGCCCCAGCATTTT	CASAEGVGPNQPQHF
TRBV3-1	NA	TRBD2	TRBJ2-1	TGTGCCAGCAGCCAAAGACTAGCGGGAGCCACCTCCTACAATGAGCAGTTCTTC	CASSQRLAGATSYNEQFF
TRBV14	NA	NA	TRBJ1-4	TGTGCCAGCAGCCGAATTCAAGAGCGTCATGAAAAACTGTTTTTT	CASSRIQERHEKLFF
TRBV2	NA	TRBD2	TRBJ2-5	TGTGCCAGCGTGGGGGGGGTCACGACCCAGTACTTC	CASVGGVTTQYF
TRBV10-3	NA	TRBD2	TRBJ2-3	TGTGCCATCAAGGCTAGCGGGAGAACAGATACGCAGTATTTT	CAIKASGRTDTQYF
TRBV7-9	NA	TRBD2	TRBJ2-5	TGTGCCAGCAGCACCGGGGGGGCCGGAGAGACCCAGTACTTC	CASSTGGAGETQYF
TRBV7-2	NA	TRBD2	TRBJ2-7	TGTGCCAGCAGGGAGACTAGCGGGAGATACGAGCAGTACTTC	CASRETSGRYEQYF
TRBV28	NA	TRBD1	TRBJ1-1	TGTGCCAGCAGTTTGAACAGGGGGGGGACTGAAGCTTTCTTT	CASSLNRGGTEAFF
TRBV19	NA	NA	TRBJ2-1	TGTGCCAGCGAAAACAGGGATTCGGGCAATGAGCAGTTCTTC	CASENRDSGNEQFF
TRBV19	once	NA	TRBJ2-1	TGTGCCAGCAATAGCCCTAGGATGGGTTACAATGAGCAGTTCTTC	CASNSPRMGYNEQFF
TRBV28	NA	TRBD1	TRBJ1-4	TGTGCCAGCAGTTCCTGGACAGGCGCAGGGCCTACTAATGAAAAACTGTTTTTT	CASSSWTGAGPTNEKLFF
TRBV12-3/TRBV12-4	NA	NA	TRBJ2-1	TGTGCCAGCAGTTTAGTAGACAATGAGCAGTTCTTC	CASSLVDNEQFF
TRBV20-1	once	NA	TRBJ1-5	TGCAGTGCTAGAGATTACCTAATAAATCAGCCCCAGCATTTT	CSARDYLINQPQHF
TRBV24-1	NA	NA	TRBJ1-1	TGTGCCACCAGTTTAGGGAGAGAAGCTTTCTTT	CATSLGREAFF
TRBV30	NA	TRBD1	TRBJ1-1	TGTGCCTGGACGCACAACTACCAGGGGGAACGCGCTTTCTTT	CAWTHNYQGERAFF
TRBV20-1	once	NA	TRBJ1-1	TGCAGTGCTAGAGTAACGGGCCGACTAATGAACACTGAAGCTTTCTTT	CSARVTGRLMNTEAFF
TRBV11-1	NA	TRBD2	TRBJ2-1	TGTGCCAGCAGCTTGACTAGCGGGGACAATGAGCAGTTCTTC	CASSLTSGDNEQFF
TRBV10-3	NA	NA	TRBJ2-5	TGTGCCATCAGTGCAACTCAAGAGACCCAGTACTTC	CAISATQETQYF